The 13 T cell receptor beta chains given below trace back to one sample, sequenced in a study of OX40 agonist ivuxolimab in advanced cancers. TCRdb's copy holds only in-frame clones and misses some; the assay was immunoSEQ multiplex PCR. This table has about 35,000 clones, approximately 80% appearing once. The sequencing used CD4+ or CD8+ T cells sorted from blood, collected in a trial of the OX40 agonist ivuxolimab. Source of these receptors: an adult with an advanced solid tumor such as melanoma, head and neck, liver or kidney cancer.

CDR3: CASSLYSSGNTIYF. As DNA, the CDR3 is TGTGCCAGCAGCTTGTACAGCTCTGGAAACACCATATATTTT. The rearrangement links TRBV5-8 to TRBJ1-3; D unresolved. Trimming cost V 1 base and J 0 bases, with 5 bases left between them. Germline V lookup: CDR1 SGHTS, CDR2 YDEGEE. This CDR3 region has 14 residues.

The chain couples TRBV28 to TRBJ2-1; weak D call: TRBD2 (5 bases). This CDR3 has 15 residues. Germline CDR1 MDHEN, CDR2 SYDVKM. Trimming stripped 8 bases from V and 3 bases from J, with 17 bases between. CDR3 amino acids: CASRGMDFDYNEQFF. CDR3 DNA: TGTGCCAGCCGAGGGATGGACTTTGACTACAATGAGCAGTTCTTC.

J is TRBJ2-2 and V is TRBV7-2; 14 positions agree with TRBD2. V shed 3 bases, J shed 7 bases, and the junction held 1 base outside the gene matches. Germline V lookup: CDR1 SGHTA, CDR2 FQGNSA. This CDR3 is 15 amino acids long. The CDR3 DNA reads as TGTGCCAGCAGCTTGACTAGCGGGAGGGGCGGGGAGCTGTTTTTT. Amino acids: CASSLTSGRGGELFF.

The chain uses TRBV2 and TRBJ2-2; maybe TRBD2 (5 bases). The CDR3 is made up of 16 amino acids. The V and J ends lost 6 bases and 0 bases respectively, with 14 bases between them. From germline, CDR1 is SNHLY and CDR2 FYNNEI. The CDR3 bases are TGTGCCAGCAGACTTAGCGTCTCGTCGAACACCGGGGAGCTGTTTTTT. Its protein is CASRLSVSSNTGELFF.

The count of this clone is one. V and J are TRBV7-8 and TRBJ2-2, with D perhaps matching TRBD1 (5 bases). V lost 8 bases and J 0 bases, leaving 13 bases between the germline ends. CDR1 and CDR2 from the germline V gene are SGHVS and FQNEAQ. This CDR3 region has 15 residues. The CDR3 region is CASVAREANTGELFF. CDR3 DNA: TGTGCCAGCGTAGCCAGGGAAGCGAACACCGGGGAGCTGTTTTTT. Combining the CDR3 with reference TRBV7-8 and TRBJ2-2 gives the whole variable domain GAGVSQSPRYKVAKRGQDVALRCDPISGHVSLFWYQQALGQGPEFLTYFQNEAQLDKSGLPSDRFFAERPEGSVSTLKIQRTQQEDSAVYLCASVAREANTGELFFGEGSRLTVL.

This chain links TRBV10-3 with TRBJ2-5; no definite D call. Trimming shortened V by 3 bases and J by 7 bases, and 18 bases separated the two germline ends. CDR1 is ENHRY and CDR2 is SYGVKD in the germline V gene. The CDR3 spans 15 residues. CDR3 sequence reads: CAISELDTRLGTQYF. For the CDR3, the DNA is TGTGCCATCAGTGAACTCGACACCCGGTTAGGGACCCAGTACTTC.

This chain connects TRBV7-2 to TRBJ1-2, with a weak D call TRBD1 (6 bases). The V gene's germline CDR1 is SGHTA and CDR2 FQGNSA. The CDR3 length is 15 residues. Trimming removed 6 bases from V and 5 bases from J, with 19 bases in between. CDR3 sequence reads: CASSYPGRTVYGYTF. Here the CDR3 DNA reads TGTGCCAGCAGTTATCCCGGTAGGACAGTGTATGGCTACACCTTC. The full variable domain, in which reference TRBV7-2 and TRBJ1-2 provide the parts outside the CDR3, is GAGVSQSPSNKVTEKGKDVELRCDPISGHTALYWYRQSLGQGLEFLIYFQGNSAPDKSGLPSDRFSAERTGGSVSTLTIQRTQQEDSAVYLCASSYPGRTVYGYTFGSGTRLTVV.

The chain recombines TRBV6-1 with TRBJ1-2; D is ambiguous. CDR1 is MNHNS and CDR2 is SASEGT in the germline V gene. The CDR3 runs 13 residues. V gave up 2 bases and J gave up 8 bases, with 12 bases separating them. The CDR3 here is CASSEQYDRGYTF. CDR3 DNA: TGTGCCAGCAGTGAACAGTATGATCGGGGCTACACCTTC.

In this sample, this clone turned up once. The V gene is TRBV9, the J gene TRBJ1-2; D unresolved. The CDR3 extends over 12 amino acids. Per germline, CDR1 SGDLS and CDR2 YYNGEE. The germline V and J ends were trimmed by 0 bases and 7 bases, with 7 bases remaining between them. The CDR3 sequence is CASSVVQSGYTF. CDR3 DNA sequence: TGTGCCAGCAGCGTAGTACAGTCTGGCTACACCTTC.

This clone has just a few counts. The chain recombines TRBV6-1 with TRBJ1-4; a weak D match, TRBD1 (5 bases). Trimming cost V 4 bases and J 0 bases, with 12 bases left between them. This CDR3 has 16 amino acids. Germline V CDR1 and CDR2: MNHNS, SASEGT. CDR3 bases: TGTGCCAGCAGTGTTTCTGTAGGGGCAACTAATGAAAAACTGTTTTTT. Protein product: CASSVSVGATNEKLFF.

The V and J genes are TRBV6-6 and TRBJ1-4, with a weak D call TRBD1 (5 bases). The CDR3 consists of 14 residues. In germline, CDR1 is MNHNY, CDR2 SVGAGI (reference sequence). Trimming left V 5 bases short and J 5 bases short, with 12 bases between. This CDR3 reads CASSPPRQNEKLFF. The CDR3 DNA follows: TGTGCCAGCAGTCCTCCAAGACAGAATGAAAAACTGTTTTTT.

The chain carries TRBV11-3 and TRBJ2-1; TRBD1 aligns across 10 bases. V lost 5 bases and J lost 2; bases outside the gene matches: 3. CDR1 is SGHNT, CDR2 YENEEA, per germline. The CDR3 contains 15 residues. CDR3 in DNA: TGTGCCAGCAGCGAAGGGACAGGGGCCTACAATGAGCAGTTCTTC. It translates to CASSEGTGAYNEQFF.

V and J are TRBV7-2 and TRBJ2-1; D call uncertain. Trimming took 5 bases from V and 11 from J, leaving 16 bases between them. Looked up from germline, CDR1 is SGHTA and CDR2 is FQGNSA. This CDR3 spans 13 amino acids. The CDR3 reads CASSPPLGPQQFF. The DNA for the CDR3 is TGTGCCAGCAGCCCCCCTCTCGGCCCCCAGCAGTTCTTC.